The source of this TCR beta chain is a study of T cells in Graves' hyperthyroidism and ophthalmopathy. Study-level results: In the analysis, a 13 V-J model separated ophthalmopathy from stable hyperthyroidism.

Researchers amplified the TCR beta CDR3 regions from RNA transcripts. Primed by the HTBI set, a first-round RT-PCR was run on the TCR CDR3. TCRdb re-derived calls from the multiplex PCR reads in MiXCR, one entry per CDR3 protein. The table includes more than 300,000 distinct CDR3 sequences, about 15% detected once. This CDR3 has 14 residues. V was trimmed by 2 bases and J by 7 bases, leaving 12 bases between them. In this sample, this clonotype turned up many times. Antigen: not known. The J gene is TRBJ1-3, the V gene TRBV12-3 or TRBV12-4, with unresolved D. This TCR derives from a woman aged 25-40 years with Graves' hyperthyroidism that later progressed to Graves' ophthalmopathy. The sample consisted of blood. The CDR3 is CASSLTGIGNTIYF. DNA for the CDR3: TGTGCCAGCAGTTTAACGGGGATCGGCAACACCATATATTTT.